This TCR beta chain emerged from a study of T cell responses to AZD1222 COVID-19 vaccine. Produced via immunoSEQ multiplex PCR; TCRdb's table is partial and in-frame only. The sample has some 80,000 clones; over 60% are singletons. The CDR3 runs 17 residues. Trimming took 6 bases from V and 5 from J, leaving 22 bases between them. Germline-derived CDR1 and CDR2 are MNHEY and SMNVEV (reference sequence). Comments on this clone: The antigen is not known.

Broader study findings: Sampling captured repertoires only after the peak T cell response. Most donors were white British and more were female, and clonal diversity was possibly underestimated. Only five or six AZD1222 recipients tested seropositive at baseline.

The sequencing here drew on peripheral blood, taken 28 days after the second dose of the MenACWY control vaccine. This rearrangement joins TRBV27 to TRBJ1-4, with TRBD1 as a possible D gene (6 bases). The clonotype comes from an adult who received the MenACWY meningococcal vaccine as a control. CDR3 sequence: CASSLFFSGVENEKLFF. DNA for the CDR3: TGTGCCAGCAGCCTATTCTTTTCAGGGGTAGAGAATGAAAAACTGTTTTTT.